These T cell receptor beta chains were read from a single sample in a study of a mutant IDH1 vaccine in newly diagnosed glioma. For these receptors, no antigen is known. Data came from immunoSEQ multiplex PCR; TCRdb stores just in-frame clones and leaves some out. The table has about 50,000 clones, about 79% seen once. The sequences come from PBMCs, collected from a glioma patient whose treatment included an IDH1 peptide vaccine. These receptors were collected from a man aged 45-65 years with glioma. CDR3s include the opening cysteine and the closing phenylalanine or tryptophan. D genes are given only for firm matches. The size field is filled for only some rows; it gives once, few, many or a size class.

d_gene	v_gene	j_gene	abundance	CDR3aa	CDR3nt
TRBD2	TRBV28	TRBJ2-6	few	CASTPAGRTNVLTF	TGTGCCAGCACTCCAGCGGGAAGGACCAACGTCCTGACTTTC
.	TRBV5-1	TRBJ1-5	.	CASSLSGVNQPQHF	TGCGCCAGCAGCTTGTCAGGGGTCAATCAGCCCCAGCATTTT
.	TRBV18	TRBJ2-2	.	CASSPLDGGELFF	TGTGCCAGCTCACCCCTAGATGGCGGGGAGCTGTTTTTT
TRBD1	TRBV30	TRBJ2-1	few	CAFRDRGYNEQFF	TGTGCCTTCCGGGACAGGGGCTACAATGAGCAGTTCTTC
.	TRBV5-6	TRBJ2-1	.	CASSSRGGSYNEQFF	TGTGCCAGCAGCTCCCGGGGTGGTTCCTACAATGAGCAGTTCTTC
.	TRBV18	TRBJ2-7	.	CASSPPDRRNEQYF	TGTGCCAGCTCACCACCGGATCGGAGAAACGAGCAGTACTTC
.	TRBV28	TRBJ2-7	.	CASRQGLYEQYF	TGTGCCAGCAGACAGGGCCTCTACGAGCAGTACTTC
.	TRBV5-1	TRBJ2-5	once	CASSLEVAQETQYF	TGCGCCAGCAGCTTGGAGGTAGCCCAAGAGACCCAGTACTTC
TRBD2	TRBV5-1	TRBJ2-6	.	CASSPLSGGRAGANVLTF	TGCGCCAGCAGCCCCCTTAGCGGGGGGCGTGCCGGGGCCAACGTCCTGACTTTC
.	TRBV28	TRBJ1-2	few	CATAGTSLYGYTF	TGTGCCACGGCGGGGACGAGCCTCTATGGCTACACCTTC
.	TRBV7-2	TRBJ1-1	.	CASSKEVGYTEAFF	TGTGCCAGCAGCAAAGAGGTGGGATACACTGAAGCTTTCTTT
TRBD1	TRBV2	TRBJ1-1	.	CASSDTGVPAFF	TGTGCCAGCAGTGATACAGGGGTTCCGGCTTTCTTT
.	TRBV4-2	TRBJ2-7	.	CASSQDSGDISYEQYF	TGTGCCAGCAGCCAAGATTCTGGAGACATATCCTACGAGCAGTACTTC
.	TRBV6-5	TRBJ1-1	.	CASSLSQGEAFF	TGTGCCAGCAGTTTATCCCAGGGGGAAGCTTTCTTT
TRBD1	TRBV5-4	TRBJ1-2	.	CASSFDRGGGYTF	TGTGCCAGCAGCTTTGACAGGGGGGGTGGCTACACCTTC
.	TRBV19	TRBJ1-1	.	CASSIGGGSTEAFF	TGTGCCAGTAGTATAGGGGGAGGGAGCACTGAAGCTTTCTTT
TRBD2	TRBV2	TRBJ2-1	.	CASHPSGGAFGEQFF	TGTGCCAGTCACCCTAGCGGGGGGGCCTTTGGTGAGCAGTTCTTC
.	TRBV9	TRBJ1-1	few	CASSPGGANTEAFF	TGTGCCAGCAGCCCGGGGGGGGCGAACACTGAAGCTTTCTTT
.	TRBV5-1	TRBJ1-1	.	CASSRGEQRTEAFF	TGCGCCAGCAGTCGCGGTGAACAACGAACTGAAGCTTTCTTT
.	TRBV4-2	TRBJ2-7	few	CASSQVQAYEQYF	TGTGCCAGCAGCCAGGTACAGGCCTACGAGCAGTACTTC
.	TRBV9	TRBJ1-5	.	CASSVGPDQPQHF	TGTGCCAGCAGCGTAGGACCAGATCAGCCCCAGCATTTT
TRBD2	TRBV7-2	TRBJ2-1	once	CASSYSGGLDNEQFF	TGTGCCAGCAGCTACAGCGGGGGACTTGACAATGAGCAGTTCTTC
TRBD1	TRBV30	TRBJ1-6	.	CAWSAITGANSPLHF	TGTGCCTGGAGTGCCATAACAGGGGCTAATTCACCCCTCCACTTT
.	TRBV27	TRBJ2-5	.	CASSLGETQYF	TGTGCCAGCAGTTTGGGCGAGACCCAGTACTTC
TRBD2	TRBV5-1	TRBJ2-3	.	CASSLGTSGYTDTQYF	TGCGCCAGCAGCTTGGGGACTAGCGGATACACAGATACGCAGTATTTT
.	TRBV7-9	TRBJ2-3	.	CASSFASTDTQYF	TGTGCCAGCAGCTTCGCCTCGACAGATACGCAGTATTTT
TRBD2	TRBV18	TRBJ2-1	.	CASSLAGGAVNEQFF	TGTGCCAGCTCGTTAGCGGGGGGCGCTGTCAATGAGCAGTTCTTC
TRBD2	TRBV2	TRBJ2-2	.	CASRGLAGGPGELFF	TGTGCCAGCAGGGGACTAGCGGGGGGGCCCGGGGAGCTGTTTTTT
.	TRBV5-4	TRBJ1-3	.	CASSVVGSGNTIYF	TGTGCCAGCAGCGTGGTGGGGTCCGGAAACACCATATATTTT
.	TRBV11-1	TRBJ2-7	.	CASSLGSSTVYEQYF	TGTGCCAGCAGCCTCGGGAGTAGCACCGTATACGAGCAGTACTTC
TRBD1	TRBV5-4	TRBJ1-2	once	CASSLAGTGAYGYTF	TGTGCCAGCAGCTTGGCCGGGACAGGAGCCTATGGCTACACCTTC
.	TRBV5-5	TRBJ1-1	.	CASSGGLAVNTEAFF	TGTGCCAGCAGCGGTGGTCTGGCTGTGAACACTGAAGCTTTCTTT
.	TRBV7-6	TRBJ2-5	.	CASSLAHRGAVTETQYF	TGTGCCAGCAGCTTAGCGCATCGGGGGGCAGTCACAGAGACCCAGTACTTC
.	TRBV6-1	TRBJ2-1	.	CASSLGDEQFF	TGTGCCAGCAGTCTCGGAGATGAGCAGTTCTTC
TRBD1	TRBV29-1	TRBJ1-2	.	CSVRGRGKVSSYGYTF	TGCAGCGTCAGGGGCAGGGGGAAGGTCTCGAGCTATGGCTACACCTTC
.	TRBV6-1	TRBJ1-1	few	CASSTGLNTEAFF	TGTGCCAGCAGTACTGGTTTGAACACTGAAGCTTTCTTT
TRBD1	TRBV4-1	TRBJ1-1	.	CASSQGQGNTEAFF	TGCGCCAGCAGCCAGGGACAGGGGAACACTGAAGCTTTCTTT
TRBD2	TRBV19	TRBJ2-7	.	CASISGETREQYF	TGTGCCAGTATAAGCGGGGAAACCCGGGAGCAGTACTTC
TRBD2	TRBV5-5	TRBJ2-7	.	CASSTGGGYEQYF	TGTGCCAGCAGCACCGGGGGGGGCTACGAGCAGTACTTC
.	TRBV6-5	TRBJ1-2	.	CASSQNPSGTGYTF	TGTGCCAGCAGTCAAAACCCCTCCGGGACAGGCTACACCTTC
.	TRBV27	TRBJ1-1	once	CASRDLLGLANTEAFF	TGTGCCAGCAGGGACTTACTGGGACTCGCGAACACTGAAGCTTTCTTT
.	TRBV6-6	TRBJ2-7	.	CATQGTSRLSYEQYF	TGTGCCACCCAGGGGACTTCGAGGCTTTCCTACGAGCAGTACTTC
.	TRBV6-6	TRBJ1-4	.	CASSYSAGENEKLFF	TGTGCCAGCAGTTACTCGGCAGGGGAGAACGAAAAACTGTTTTTT
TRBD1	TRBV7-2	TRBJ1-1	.	CASSFQGGTEAFF	TGTGCCAGCAGCTTTCAGGGGGGGACTGAAGCTTTCTTT
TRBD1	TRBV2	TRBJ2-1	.	CASSPEGQFYNEQFF	TGTGCCAGCAGTCCCGAGGGACAGTTCTACAATGAGCAGTTCTTC
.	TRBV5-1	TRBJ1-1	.	CASSLALGWGTEAFF	TGCGCCAGCAGCTTGGCCTTGGGGTGGGGTACTGAAGCTTTCTTT
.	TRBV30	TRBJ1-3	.	CAWGLSGNTIYF	TGTGCCTGGGGTCTATCTGGAAACACCATATATTTT
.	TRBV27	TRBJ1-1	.	CASSFGGAYTEAFF	TGTGCCAGCAGTTTCGGGGGGGCGTACACTGAAGCTTTCTTT
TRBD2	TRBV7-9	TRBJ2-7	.	CASSSSGAGPYEQYF	TGTGCCAGCAGCTCCAGCGGAGCGGGGCCCTACGAGCAGTACTTC
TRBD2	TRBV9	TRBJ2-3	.	CASSVGLSGGLRTDTQYF	TGTGCCAGCAGCGTAGGCCTTAGCGGGGGCTTGAGGACAGATACGCAGTATTTT
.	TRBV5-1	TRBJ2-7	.	CASSPSSQVGVDF	TGCGCCAGCAGCCCCTCGTCGCAAGTCGGGGTGGACTTC
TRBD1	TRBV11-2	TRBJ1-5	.	CASSSIRQGVQHF	TGTGCCAGCAGCTCCATTAGACAGGGGGTCCAGCATTTT
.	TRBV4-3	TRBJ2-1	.	CASSQGGNYNEQFF	TGCGCCAGCAGCCAAGGGGGCAATTACAATGAGCAGTTCTTC
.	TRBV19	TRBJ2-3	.	CASSIKVRVIPDTQYF	TGTGCCAGTAGTATTAAGGTCAGGGTGATCCCAGATACGCAGTATTTT
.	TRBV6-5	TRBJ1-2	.	CATRGGRGGYTF	TGTGCCACCAGAGGGGGTCGGGGAGGCTACACCTTC